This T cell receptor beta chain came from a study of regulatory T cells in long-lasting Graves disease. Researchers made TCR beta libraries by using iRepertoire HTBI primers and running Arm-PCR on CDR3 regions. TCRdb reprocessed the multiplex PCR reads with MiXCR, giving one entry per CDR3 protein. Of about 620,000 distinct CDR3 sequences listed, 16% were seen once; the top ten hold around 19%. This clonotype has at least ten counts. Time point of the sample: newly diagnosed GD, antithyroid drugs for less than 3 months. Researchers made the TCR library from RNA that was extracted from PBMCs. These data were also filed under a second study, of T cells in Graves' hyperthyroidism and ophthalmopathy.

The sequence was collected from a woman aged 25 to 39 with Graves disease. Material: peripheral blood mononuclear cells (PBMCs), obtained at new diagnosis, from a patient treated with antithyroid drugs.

For the CDR3, the DNA is TGTGCCAGCAGTTTGGCCGGGATCGGCACCGGGGAGCTGTTTTTT. Translating gives CASSLAGIGTGELFF. V and J are TRBV28 and TRBJ2-2; D possibly corresponds to TRBD2 (5 bases). The CDR3 covers 15 residues. Germline CDR1 and CDR2: MDHEN and SYDVKM. With 3 bases removed from V and 4 bases from J, the gap between germline ends came to 12 bases.